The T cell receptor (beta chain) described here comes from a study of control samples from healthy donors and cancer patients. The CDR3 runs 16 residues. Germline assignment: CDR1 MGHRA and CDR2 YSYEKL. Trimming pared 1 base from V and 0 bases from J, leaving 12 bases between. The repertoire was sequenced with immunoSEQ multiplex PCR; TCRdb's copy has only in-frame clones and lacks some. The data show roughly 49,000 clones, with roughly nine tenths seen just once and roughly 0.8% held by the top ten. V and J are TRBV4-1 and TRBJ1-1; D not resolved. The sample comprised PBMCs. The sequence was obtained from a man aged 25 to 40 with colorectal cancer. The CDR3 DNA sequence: TGCGCCAGCAGCCAAGCGGCTCTCCCTCTGAACACTGAAGCTTTCTTT. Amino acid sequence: CASSQAALPLNTEAFF.